This TCR beta chain was sequenced in a study of Ad26.COV2.S vaccination and SARS-CoV-2 variants. Assay used: immunoSEQ multiplex PCR; TCRdb lists only in-frame clones, some missing. The repertoire consists of hundreds of thousands of clones, with about 86% occurring once and the leading ten covering roughly a tenth. The treatment was: approximately 18 received Ad26.COV2.S at low or high dose, single or two shots; 5 received placebo; per-sample allocation not given. Following the first vaccine or placebo injection, samples were taken on day 63. Germline loops: CDR1 SGHTA, CDR2 FQGNSA. CDR3 length: 13 residues. The V and J ends lost 5 bases and 4 bases, in that order; junction bases with no gene match: 3.

This sequence was found in a person aged 18-60 years who received the Ad26.COV2.S COVID-19 vaccine or a placebo. This specimen consisted of peripheral blood, obtained in a trial of Ad26.COV2.S vaccine versus placebo. The rearrangement joins TRBV7-2 to TRBJ1-2, with 8 bases lining up with TRBD1. This CDR3 reads CASSLGQGYGYTF. The CDR3 bases are TGTGCCAGCAGCCTTGGACAGGGCTATGGCTACACCTTC.